Listed here are 5 T cell receptor delta chains from one sample, sequenced in a study of gamma delta lymphoproliferative disorders and STAT genes. Sequencing used genomic DNA taken from PBMCs of patients and controls. TCRdb applied CATT to the multiplex PCR reads for clone calling. The data show roughly 930 delta-chain clones, approximately 1.5% seen once. Sequenced material: blood. These TCRs come from a human donor in good health.

This clone has more than one count but fewer than ten. TCRdb records a much larger clone's protein for this DNA, with a difference at residue 16 that likely arises from a read error; the protein given is the translation of the DNA. The chain couples TRDV1 to TRDJ1; D might be TRDD2 (5 bases). CDR1 is TSWWSYY, CDR2 QGS, per germline. CDR3 length equals 18 residues. Here the CDR3 DNA reads TGTGCTCTTGGGGAAAGAAGAGGGTTCCTTAAGTACACCGATAAACACATCTTT. Protein sequence: CALGERRGFLKYTDKHIF.

This clone appeared a few times. With only one base between it and a far larger clone, this is likely a read error. This sample also contains other DNA sequences that code for the same CDR3. J is TRDJ1 and V is TRDV1; D may be TRDD3 (6 bases). Trimming shortened V by 2 bases and J by 0 bases, and 31 bases separated the two germline ends. CDR1 is TSWWSYY and CDR2 is QGS in the germline V gene. The CDR3 is 22 amino acids. The CDR3 region is CALGEKKGVHSRLGRYTDKLIF. CDR3 sequence (DNA): TGTGCTCTTGGGGAAAAGAAAGGAGTTCACAGTAGGCTGGGGCGGTACACCGATAAACTCATCTTT.

This clone was counted between two and nine times. The protein that TCRdb holds for this DNA derives from a much larger clone and differs from the translated DNA at residue 10, which likely indicates a read error; the protein shown here is translated from the DNA. The chain has TRDV1 and TRDJ1; 8 nucleotides match TRDD2. Germline lookup yields CDR1 TSWWSYY and CDR2 QGS. The ends lost 2 bases at V and 1 base at J; junction bases unmatched: 27. This CDR3 region has 23 residues. As DNA, the CDR3 is TGTGCTCTTGGGGAAACGGGCCTTCCTATGTTTATAAGGGGAGGAGATCTCACCGATAAACTCATCTTT. It is translated as CALGETGLPMFIRGGDLTDKLIF.

This clone was detected only a few times. The protein that TCRdb holds for this DNA derives from a much larger clone and differs from the translated DNA at residue 16, which likely indicates a read error; the protein shown here is translated from the DNA. The V gene is TRDV1, the J gene TRDJ1; the match to TRDD3 covers 12 bases. Losses at the gene ends were 5 bases for V and 6 bases for J; bases not matched to a gene: 22. There are 20 residues in the CDR3. CDR1 and CDR2 from the germline V gene are TSWWSYY and QGS. The CDR3 region has the DNA TGTGCTCTTGGGTTCCCATCCTTCGGTCTGGGGGATACGCGAACCAATAAACTCATCTTT. It yields the protein CALGFPSFGLGDTRTNKLIF.

This clone has only a few counts. TCRdb attributes to this sequence the protein of a much larger clone, which differs from the DNA translation at residue 3; a read error is likely, and the protein displayed is translated from the DNA. The rearrangement links TRDV3 to TRDJ1; D uncertain. Germline V gives CDR1 TVYSNPD, CDR2 GDNSRS (reference sequence). The CDR3 runs 10 residues. V gave up 5 bases and J gave up 0 bases, with 4 bases separating them. CDR3 sequence reads: CALDTDKLIF. DNA for the CDR3: TGTGCCCTCGACACCGATAAACTCATCTTT.